This T cell receptor (beta chain) emerged from a study of Tregs in tolerant kidney transplant recipients. Findings and caveats of the study: No direct test of biological reproducibility was done here.

The nonmyeloablative bone marrow transplants came from related graft donors, with transient mixed chimerism. A word on this clone: No antigen is known for it. The read ends 3 residues shy of where the CDR3 ends; the end is completed using the germline J gene.

The table came from immunoSEQ multiplex PCR; TCRdb's copy has only in-frame clones and leaves some out. In all, the sample yields under 35,000 clones. With V trimmed by 7 bases and J by 3 bases, 9 bases remained unmatched. The CDR3 runs to 14 residues. The germline V gene has CDR1 MNHEY and CDR2 SVGEGT. The receptor was derived from a human patient who received a combined kidney and bone marrow transplant. Certain T cells may be donor cells from the graft. This chain links TRBV6-2 or TRBV6-3 with TRBJ2-7, with 7 nucleotides matching TRBD2. Sample: CD4+ T cells from blood (PBMCs), taken 24 months after the transplant. The part of the CDR3 DNA that was read is TGTGCCAGCACCGAGGGGAGGGGTTTCTACGAG. Its protein is CASTEGRGFYE. The full CDR3 sequence reads CASTEGRGFYEQYF.